The clone carrying this TCR beta chain has a count of ten or more. The antigen is not known. The J segment lost 10 bases and the V segment lost 0 bases, leaving 3 bases of the junction unmatched. The CDR3 extends over 13 amino acids. Germline V lookup: CDR1 DFQATT, CDR2 SNEGSKA (reference sequence). This entry belongs to a study of metastatic and nonmetastatic thyroid tumors. Study context: Comparative analysis of repertoires was undertaken across blood and tumor or nodule tissue obtained from malignant and benign thyroid patients. Study observations and caveats: Compared with benign nodules, malignant thyroid tumors were reported to have significantly higher TCR beta diversity in both blood and tumor.

Each patient came to thyroid surgery without any prior treatment (of any kind). In the study's own analysis: The study's classifier, a distant-metastasis tool for papillary thyroid cancer, was built using CDR3 differences across clinicopathological groups. TCRdb re-clonotyped the PCR reads through MiXCR. TCRdb, not the original authors, processed these V and J calls. The sample has about 23,000 clones, 20% to 30% seen once; the top ten hold about 5.7%. The sample was tumor tissue. V gene TRBV20-1 combines with J gene TRBJ1-4; 9 positions agree with TRBD1. The TCR was taken from a female donor with papillary thyroid cancer or a benign thyroid nodule (not recorded which). Some clones in this sample may be carry-over from other donors' samples. CDR3 nucleotides: TGCAGTGCTAGAGAAGGGACAGGGCGAAAACTGTTTTTT. It specifies CSAREGTGRKLFF.